This entry lists 12 T cell receptor beta chains sequenced from one sample in a study of shared clonotypes between healthy human individuals. Naive CD8 cells, CD45RO-negative and positively selected for CCR7, excluded terminally differentiated effector memory CD45RA+ cells. Sequencing used immunoSEQ multiplex PCR; TCRdb keeps in-frame clones, though not all of them. The sample yields nearly 2 million clones, 85% to 95% seen once. Sequenced input: naive CD8+ T cells sorted from blood. The source is a man between 18 and 35 years old in good health.

The CDR3 loop is CASSEAPTGRGNEQFF. CDR3 nucleotide sequence: TGTGCCAGCAGTGAAGCGCCCACAGGGAGGGGCAATGAGCAGTTCTTC. The chain recombines TRBV2 with TRBJ2-1, with a weak D call TRBD2 (7 bases). Trimming removed 0 bases at V and 6 bases at J, with 15 bases between. The CDR3 length is 16 residues. Germline loops: CDR1 SNHLY, CDR2 FYNNEI.

This clone was counted a single time. The chain joins TRBV29-1 to TRBJ2-7, with a weak D call TRBD2 (7 bases). The CDR3 has 16 amino acids. V was pared by 6 bases and J by 1 base, with 22 bases between. Germline V gives CDR1 SQVTM, CDR2 ANQGSEA. As DNA, the CDR3 is TGCAGCGTCCGGGGAGGGGCAGGGGATGGTTCCTACGAGCAGTACTTC. This encodes CSVRGGAGDGSYEQYF.

The rearrangement joins TRBV11-2 to TRBJ2-5, with 10 positions matching TRBD2. The ends lost 2 bases at V and 5 bases at J; junction bases unmatched: 5. The germline V gene has CDR1 SGHAT and CDR2 FQNNGV. The CDR3 sequence is 15 residues long. The CDR3 DNA reads as TGTGCCAGCAGCTTATACCTAGCGGGAGTCGAGACCCAGTACTTC. Protein sequence: CASSLYLAGVETQYF.

The chain carries TRBV7-9 and TRBJ2-7; D is undetermined. The CDR3 sequence is 14 residues long. Germline assignment: CDR1 SEHNR and CDR2 FQNEAQ (reference sequence). Trimming stripped 5 bases from V and 3 bases from J, with 14 bases between. The CDR3 loop is CASSALDTYYEQYF. DNA for the CDR3: TGTGCCAGCAGCGCTCTCGACACCTACTACGAGCAGTACTTC.

The DNA of the CDR3 is TGTGCCAGCAGCTCGACGCGCTTAAAGGGACAGACGAGCACAGATACGCAGTATTTT. This translates into CASSSTRLKGQTSTDTQYF. The chain uses TRBV7-8 and TRBJ2-3, with 7 bases that match TRBD1. CDR1 is SGHVS, CDR2 FQNEAQ, per germline. The junction had 16 bases not matched to a gene; V was cut back by 4 bases and J by 0 bases. The CDR3 extends over 19 amino acids.

This chain uses TRBV7-9 with TRBJ1-2, with D unclear. Between the trimmed V and J ends, which lost 1 base and 0 bases, there was a span of 9 bases. The CDR3 length is 15 residues. The V gene's germline CDR1 is SEHNR and CDR2 FQNEAQ (reference sequence). CDR3 sequence (DNA): TGTGCCAGCAGCTTAGGATTGGGATCTAACTATGGCTACACCTTC. Amino acid sequence: CASSLGLGSNYGYTF. The whole variable domain, filled in from reference TRBV7-9 and TRBJ1-2, reads DTGVSQNPRHKITKRGQNVTFRCDPISEHNRLYWYRQTLGQGPEFLTYFQNEAQLEKSRLLSDRFSAERPKGSFSTLEIQRTEQGDSAMYLCASSLGLGSNYGYTFGSGTRLTVV.

About this clone itself: Other DNA sequences in this specimen translate into the identical CDR3. This chain connects TRBV9 to TRBJ2-7, with TRBD1 matching over 11 bases. CDR3 size: 15 residues. V shed 0 bases and J 1 base; nucleotides not matched to a gene: 0. Germline CDR1 reads SGDLS; CDR2 reads YYNGEE. In DNA form, the CDR3 reads TGTGCCAGCAGCGTAGGGGACAGGGGGTCCTACGAGCAGTACTTC. Its protein is CASSVGDRGSYEQYF. The whole variable domain, remainder taken from reference TRBV9 and TRBJ2-7, is DSGVTQTPKHLITATGQRVTLRCSPRSGDLSVYWYQQSLDQGLQFLIQYYNGEERAKGNILERFSAQQFPDLHSELNLSSLELGDSALYFCASSVGDRGSYEQYFGPGTRLTVT.

V and J are TRBV28 and TRBJ1-2, with D possibly being TRBD1 (5 bases). Trimming shortened V by 6 bases and J by 6 bases, and 17 bases separated the two germline ends. Germline V CDR1 and CDR2: MDHEN, SYDVKM. This CDR3 has 14 amino acids. The CDR3 protein is CASSLRGVTHGYTF. In DNA form, the CDR3 reads TGTGCCAGCAGCCTGAGGGGAGTCACCCATGGCTACACCTTC.

This clone was observed a handful of times. The chain couples TRBV19 to TRBJ2-1; the D is unclear. V was cut by 5 bases and J by 5 bases, with 10 bases left in between. The CDR3 is made up of 13 amino acids. Per the germline V gene, CDR1 is LNHDA and CDR2 is SQIVND (reference sequence). This CDR3 is CASSLSDDNEQFF. The CDR3 DNA follows: TGTGCCAGTAGTTTAAGCGATGACAATGAGCAGTTCTTC.

V gene TRBV28 combines with J gene TRBJ2-1, with 9 bases lining up with TRBD1. V shed 4 bases, J shed 6 bases, and the junction held 7 bases outside the gene matches. The CDR3 has 15 amino acids. Looked up from germline, CDR1 is MDHEN and CDR2 is SYDVKM. The CDR3, as DNA: TGTGCCAGCAGTTCGGACAGGGGCCCTCTCAATGAGCAGTTCTTC. This gives the protein CASSSDRGPLNEQFF.

The V gene is TRBV5-6, the J gene TRBJ2-1; D remains ambiguous. Germline loops: CDR1 SGHDT, CDR2 YYEEEE. V shed 3 bases and J shed 6 bases, with 7 bases lying between them. The length of the CDR3 is 12 residues. CDR3 in amino acids: CASSSVLNEQFF. The CDR3 DNA reads as TGTGCCAGCAGCTCTGTGCTCAATGAGCAGTTCTTC. The full variable domain, with the rest looked up from reference TRBV5-6 and TRBJ2-1, is DAGVTQSPTHLIKTRGQQVTLRCSPKSGHDTVSWYQQALGQGPQFIFQYYEEEERQRGNFPDRFSGHQFPNYSSELNVNALLLGDSALYLCASSSVLNEQFFGPGTRLTVL.

The CDR3 loop reads CASSVGEAYNEQFF. The CDR3 bases are TGTGCCAGTAGTGTCGGGGAGGCCTACAATGAGCAGTTCTTC. The rearrangement joins TRBV19 to TRBJ2-1; TRBD2 is a possible D gene (6 bases). Trimming took off 5 bases at V and 2 bases at J, with 10 bases between the two ends. CDR3 length: 14 residues. The V gene's germline CDR1 is LNHDA and CDR2 SQIVND (reference sequence).